The present T cell receptor (beta chain) was sequenced within a study of blood T cell repertoires in COVID-19. Across the study: PBMCs, B-cell-depleted T cells, or T cells were the source of the cDNA or gDNA that made up the material.

The V gene lost 1 base and the J gene lost 0 bases, with 15 bases spanning the gap. The length of the CDR3 is 18 residues. The germline gives CDR1 SGHAT, CDR2 FQNNGV. Seattle-derived patients entered the study during active infection and were followed longitudinally. Data came from immunoSEQ multiplex PCR; TCRdb stores just in-frame clones and leaves some out. The sample lists about 170,000 clones, around four fifths seen once, with approximately 8.1% in the top ten. The genes are TRBV11-2 and TRBJ1-4, with unresolved D. The sequenced material came from peripheral blood. This clonotype originated in a woman at least 80 years old with COVID-19, enrolled during active disease. The CDR3 protein is CASSLVSQSAATNEKLFF. CDR3 coding DNA: TGTGCCAGCAGCTTAGTATCCCAGAGCGCAGCAACTAATGAAAAACTGTTTTTT.